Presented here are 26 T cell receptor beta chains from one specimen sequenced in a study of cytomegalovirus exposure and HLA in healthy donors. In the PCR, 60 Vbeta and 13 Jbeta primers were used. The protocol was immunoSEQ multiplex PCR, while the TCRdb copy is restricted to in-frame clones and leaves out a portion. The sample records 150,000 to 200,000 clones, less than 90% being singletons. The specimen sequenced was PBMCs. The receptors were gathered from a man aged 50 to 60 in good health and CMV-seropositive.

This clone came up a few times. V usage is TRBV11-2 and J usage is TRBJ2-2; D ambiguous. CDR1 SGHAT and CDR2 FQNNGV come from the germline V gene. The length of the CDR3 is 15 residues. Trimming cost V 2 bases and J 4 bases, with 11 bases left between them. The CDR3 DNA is TGTGCCAGCAGCTTAACCCTAACCCCCACCGGGGAGCTGTTTTTT. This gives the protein CASSLTLTPTGELFF.

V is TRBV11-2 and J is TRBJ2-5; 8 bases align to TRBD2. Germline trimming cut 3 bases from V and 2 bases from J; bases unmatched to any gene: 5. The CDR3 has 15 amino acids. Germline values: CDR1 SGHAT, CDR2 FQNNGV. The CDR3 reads CASSFTSGAQETQYF. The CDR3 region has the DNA TGTGCCAGCAGCTTTACTAGCGGAGCACAAGAGACCCAGTACTTC. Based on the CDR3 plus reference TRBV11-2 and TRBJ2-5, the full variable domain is EAGVAQSPRYKIIEKRQSVAFWCNPISGHATLYWYQQILGQGPKLLIQFQNNGVVDDSQLPKDRFSAERLKGVDSTLKIQPAKLEDSAVYLCASSFTSGAQETQYFGPGTRLLVL.

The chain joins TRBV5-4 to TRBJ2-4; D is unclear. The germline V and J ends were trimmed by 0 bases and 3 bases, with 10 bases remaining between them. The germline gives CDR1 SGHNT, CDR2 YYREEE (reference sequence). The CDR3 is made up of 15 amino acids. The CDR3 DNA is TGTGCCAGCAGCTTGGAGCCCCGACTCAAAAACATTCAGTACTTC. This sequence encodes CASSLEPRLKNIQYF.

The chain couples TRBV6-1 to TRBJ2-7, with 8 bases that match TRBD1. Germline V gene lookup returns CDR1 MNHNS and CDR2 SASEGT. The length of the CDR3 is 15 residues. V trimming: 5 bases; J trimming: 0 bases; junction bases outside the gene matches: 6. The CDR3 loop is CASSPGTGFSYEQYF. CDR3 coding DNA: TGTGCCAGCAGTCCAGGGACAGGCTTCTCCTACGAGCAGTACTTC.

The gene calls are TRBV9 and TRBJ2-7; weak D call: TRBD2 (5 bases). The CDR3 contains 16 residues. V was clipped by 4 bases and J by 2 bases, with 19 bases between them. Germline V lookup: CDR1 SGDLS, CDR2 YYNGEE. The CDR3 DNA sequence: TGTGCCAGCAGCCCGACCCCGGACTTGCAGACCTACGAGCAGTACTTC. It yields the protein CASSPTPDLQTYEQYF.

The CDR3 DNA is TGTGCCACCAGCAGACCCCCTCCGGGACTAGCGGGAGGGCCTAGCACAGATACGCAGTATTTT. Translation gives CATSRPPPGLAGGPSTDTQYF. The V and J genes are TRBV15 and TRBJ2-3; TRBD2 matches 16 bases. Unmatched junction bases numbered 11, after V lost 2 bases and J lost 0 bases. This CDR3 spans 21 amino acids. Germline-derived CDR1 and CDR2 are LNHNV and YYDKDF (reference sequence).

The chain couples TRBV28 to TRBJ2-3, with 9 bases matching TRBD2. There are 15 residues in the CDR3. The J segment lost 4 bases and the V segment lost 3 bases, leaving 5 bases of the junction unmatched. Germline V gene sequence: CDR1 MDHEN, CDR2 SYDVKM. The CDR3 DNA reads TGTGCCAGCAGTTTTGGTCTAGCGGGGCCAGATACGCAGTATTTT. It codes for CASSFGLAGPDTQYF. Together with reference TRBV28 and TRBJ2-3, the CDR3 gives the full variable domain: DVKVTQSSRYLVKRTGEKVFLECVQDMDHENMFWYRQDPGLGLRLIYFSYDVKMKEKGDIPEGYSVSREKKERFSLILESASTNQTSMYLCASSFGLAGPDTQYFGPGTRLTVL.

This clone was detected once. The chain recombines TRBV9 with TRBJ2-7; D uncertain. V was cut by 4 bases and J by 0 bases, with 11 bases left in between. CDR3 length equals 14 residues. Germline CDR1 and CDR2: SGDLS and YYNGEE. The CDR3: CASSPSVDSYEQYF. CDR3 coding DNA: TGTGCCAGCAGCCCAAGTGTAGACTCCTACGAGCAGTACTTC.

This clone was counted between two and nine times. The CDR3 DNA follows: TGTGCCAGTAGTGTTAACAGGGGGCGTGGCAATCAGCCCCAGCATTTT. It translates to CASSVNRGRGNQPQHF. V and J are TRBV19 and TRBJ1-5, with TRBD1 matching 9 bases. The germline CDR1 and CDR2 sequences are LNHDA and SQIVND (reference sequence). The CDR3 loop spans 16 amino acids. V gave up 5 bases and J gave up 2 bases; unmatched junction bases: 7.

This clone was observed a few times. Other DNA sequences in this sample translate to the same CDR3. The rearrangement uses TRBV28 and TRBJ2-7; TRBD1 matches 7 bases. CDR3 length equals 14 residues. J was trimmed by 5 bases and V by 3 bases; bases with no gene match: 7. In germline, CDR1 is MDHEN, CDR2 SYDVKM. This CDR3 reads CASSFDRDSDEQYF. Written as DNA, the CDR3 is TGTGCCAGCAGTTTCGACAGGGACAGCGACGAGCAGTACTTC.

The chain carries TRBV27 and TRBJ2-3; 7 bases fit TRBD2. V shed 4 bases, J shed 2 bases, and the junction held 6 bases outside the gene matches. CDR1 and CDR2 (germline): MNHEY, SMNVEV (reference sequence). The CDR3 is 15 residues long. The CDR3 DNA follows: TGTGCCAGCAGTTCGGGACTACCATACACAGATACGCAGTATTTT. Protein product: CASSSGLPYTDTQYF.

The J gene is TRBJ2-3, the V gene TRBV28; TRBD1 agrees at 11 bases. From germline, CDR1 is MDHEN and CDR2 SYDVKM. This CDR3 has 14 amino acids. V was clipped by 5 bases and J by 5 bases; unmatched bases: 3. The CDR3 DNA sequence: TGTGCCAGCAGTCCGGGACAGGGGGTAGATACGCAGTATTTT. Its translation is CASSPGQGVDTQYF.

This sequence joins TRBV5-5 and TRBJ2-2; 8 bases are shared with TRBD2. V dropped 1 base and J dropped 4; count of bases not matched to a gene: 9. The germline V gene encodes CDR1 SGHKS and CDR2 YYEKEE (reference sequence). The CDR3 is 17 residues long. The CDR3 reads CASSLLERGILTGELFF. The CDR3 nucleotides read TGTGCCAGCAGCTTGCTAGAGCGGGGGATACTCACCGGGGAGCTGTTTTTT. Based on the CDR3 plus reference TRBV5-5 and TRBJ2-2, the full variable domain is DAGVTQSPTHLIKTRGQQVTLRCSPISGHKSVSWYQQVLGQGPQFIFQYYEKEERGRGNFPDRFSARQFPNYSSELNVNALLLGDSALYLCASSLLERGILTGELFFGEGSRLTVL.

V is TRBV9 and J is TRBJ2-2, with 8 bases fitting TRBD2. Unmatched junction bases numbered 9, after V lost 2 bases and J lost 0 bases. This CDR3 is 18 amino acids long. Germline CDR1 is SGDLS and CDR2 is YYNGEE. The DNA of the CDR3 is TGTGCCAGCAGCGTGCGTGTTCGGGGGGGATCGAACACCGGGGAGCTGTTTTTT. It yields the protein CASSVRVRGGSNTGELFF.

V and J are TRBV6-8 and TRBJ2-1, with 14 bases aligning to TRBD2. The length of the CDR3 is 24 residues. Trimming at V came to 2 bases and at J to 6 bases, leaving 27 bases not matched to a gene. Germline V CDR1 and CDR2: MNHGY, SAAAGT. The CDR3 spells CASSYRSRREGGLAGEYRGNEQFF. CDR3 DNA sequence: TGTGCCAGCAGTTACCGATCCCGCAGGGAAGGGGGACTAGCGGGAGAATATCGTGGCAATGAGCAGTTCTTC.

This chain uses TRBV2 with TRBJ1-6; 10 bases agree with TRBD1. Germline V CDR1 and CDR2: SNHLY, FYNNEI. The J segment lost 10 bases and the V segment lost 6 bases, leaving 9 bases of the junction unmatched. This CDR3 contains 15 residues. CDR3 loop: CASSSTGTGVSPLHF. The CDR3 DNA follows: TGTGCCAGCAGCTCCACCGGGACAGGGGTCTCACCCCTCCACTTT. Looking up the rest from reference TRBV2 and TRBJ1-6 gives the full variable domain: EPEVTQTPSHQVTQMGQEVILRCVPISNHLYFYWYRQILGQKVEFLVSFYNNEISEKSEIFDDQFSVERPDGSNFTLKIRSTKLEDSAMYFCASSSTGTGVSPLHFGNGTRLTVT.

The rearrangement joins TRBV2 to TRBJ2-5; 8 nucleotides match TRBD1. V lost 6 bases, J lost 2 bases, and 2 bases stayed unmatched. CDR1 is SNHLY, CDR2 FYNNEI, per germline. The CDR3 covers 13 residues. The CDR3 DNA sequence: TGTGCCAGCAGGCGACAGGGGCAAGAGACCCAGTACTTC. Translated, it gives CASRRQGQETQYF.

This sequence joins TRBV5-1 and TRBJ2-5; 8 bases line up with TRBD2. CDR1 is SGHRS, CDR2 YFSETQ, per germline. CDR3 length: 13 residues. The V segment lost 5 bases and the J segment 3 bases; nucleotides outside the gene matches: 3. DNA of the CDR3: TGCGCCAGCAGTTCAGCGGGGGAAGAGACCCAGTACTTC. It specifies CASSSAGEETQYF.

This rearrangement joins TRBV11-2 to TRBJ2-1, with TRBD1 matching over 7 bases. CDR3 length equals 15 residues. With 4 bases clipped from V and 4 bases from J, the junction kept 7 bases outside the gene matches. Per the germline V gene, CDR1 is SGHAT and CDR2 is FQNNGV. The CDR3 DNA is TGTGCCAGCAGCTCCGGGACAGCTACTTACAATGAGCAGTTCTTC. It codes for CASSSGTATYNEQFF.

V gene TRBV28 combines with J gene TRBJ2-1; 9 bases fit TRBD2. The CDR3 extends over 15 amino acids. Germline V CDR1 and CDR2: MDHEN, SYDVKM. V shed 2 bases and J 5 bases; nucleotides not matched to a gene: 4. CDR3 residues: CASSLAGGPHNEQFF. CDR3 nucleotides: TGTGCCAGCAGTTTAGCGGGAGGGCCCCACAATGAGCAGTTCTTC. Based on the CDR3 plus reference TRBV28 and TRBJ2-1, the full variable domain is DVKVTQSSRYLVKRTGEKVFLECVQDMDHENMFWYRQDPGLGLRLIYFSYDVKMKEKGDIPEGYSVSREKKERFSLILESASTNQTSMYLCASSLAGGPHNEQFFGPGTRLTVL.

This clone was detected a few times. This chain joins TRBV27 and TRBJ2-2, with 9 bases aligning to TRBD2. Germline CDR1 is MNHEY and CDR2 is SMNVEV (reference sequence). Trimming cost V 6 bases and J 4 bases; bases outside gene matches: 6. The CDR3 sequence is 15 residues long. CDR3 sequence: CASSSGRRGTGELFF. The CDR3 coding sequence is TGTGCCAGCAGCAGCGGGAGGCGGGGCACCGGGGAGCTGTTTTTT.

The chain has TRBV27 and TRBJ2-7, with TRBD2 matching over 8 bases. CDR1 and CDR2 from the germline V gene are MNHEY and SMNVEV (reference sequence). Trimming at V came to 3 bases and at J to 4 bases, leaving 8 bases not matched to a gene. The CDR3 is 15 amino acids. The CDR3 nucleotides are TGTGCCAGCAGTTTCGGGGGGGGTAGTAAGTACGAGCAGTACTTC. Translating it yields CASSFGGGSKYEQYF.

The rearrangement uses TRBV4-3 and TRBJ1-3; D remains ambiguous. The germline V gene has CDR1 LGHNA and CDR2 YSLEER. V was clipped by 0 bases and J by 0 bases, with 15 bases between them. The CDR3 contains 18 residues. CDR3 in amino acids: CASSQEPLQETSGNTIYF. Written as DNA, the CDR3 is TGCGCCAGCAGCCAAGAACCCCTCCAGGAAACCTCTGGAAACACCATATATTTT.

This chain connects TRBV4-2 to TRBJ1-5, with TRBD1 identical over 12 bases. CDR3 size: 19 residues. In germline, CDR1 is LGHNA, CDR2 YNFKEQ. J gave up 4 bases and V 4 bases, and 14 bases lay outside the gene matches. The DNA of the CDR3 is TGTGCCAGCAGCCCTATTGATTTGGGACAGGGGGCGGGGAATCAGCCCCAGCATTTT. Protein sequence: CASSPIDLGQGAGNQPQHF.

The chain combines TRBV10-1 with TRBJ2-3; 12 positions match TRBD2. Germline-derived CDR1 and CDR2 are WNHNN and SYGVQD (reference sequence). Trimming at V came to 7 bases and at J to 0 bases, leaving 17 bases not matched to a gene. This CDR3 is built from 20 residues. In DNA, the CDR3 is TGCGCCAGCACTCAAGGGGCCCTAGCGGGGGGGCCGGTTAGCACAGATACGCAGTATTTT. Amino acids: CASTQGALAGGPVSTDTQYF.

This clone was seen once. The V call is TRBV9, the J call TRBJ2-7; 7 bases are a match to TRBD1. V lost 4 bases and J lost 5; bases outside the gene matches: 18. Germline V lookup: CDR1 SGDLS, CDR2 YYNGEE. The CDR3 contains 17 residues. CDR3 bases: TGTGCCAGCAGCCCAACCTCCAGGGGGATTAGATCTAACGAGCAGTACTTC. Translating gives CASSPTSRGIRSNEQYF.